This T cell receptor (beta chain) was captured in a study of cytomegalovirus exposure and HLA in healthy donors (dated by TCRdb to between 2016 and 2019). Context from the whole study: An earlier analysis of about 530 of the donors reported approximately 300 Gb of sequence data and roughly 120 million unique TCR beta sequences obtained from around 190 million T cells. About 280 gigabases of sequencing data and roughly 81 million unique TCR sequences made up an early release that covered several hundred HLA-typed donors. The genetic ancestry cluster associated with self-reported Caucasian donors included about 81% of the roughly 410 genotyped donors. The study aimed to test whether signatures of past pathogen exposure could be identified by cataloging public T cell receptors. The study profiled the T cell repertoires of 666 subjects by immunosequencing and related them to cytomegalovirus serostatus. A separate validation cohort of roughly 130 different subjects was used in addition to the approximately 700-subject first cohort. High-throughput TCR immunosequencing, statistical association of individual TCRs with disease status, and machine learning were combined to predict cytomegalovirus infection status. A later analysis re-examined previously published TCR beta repertoires from hundreds of donors and added high-resolution HLA genotyping to investigate patterns of TCR occurrence. Rather than drawing on any new phenotypic data, the later analysis identified candidate immune exposures from TCR beta sequences and the way those sequences occurred across donors. To decide whether each TCR beta V gene segment behaved as functional or pseudogenic, an earlier analysis of 587 of the donors relied on high-throughput TCR beta sequencing. Donor age, sex, ethnicity and CMV serostatus were compiled together with the repertoire data. In a later genetic analysis, genome-wide SNP genotypes for about 55% of the roughly 700 donors were used, and that subset was treated as a discovery cohort. All discovery cohort repertoires had been generated on a single sequencing platform. HLA typing included class I and class II loci at four-digit resolution. Typing coverage differed by locus: A, B, C, DRB1 and DQB1 were typed in about 620-640 donors, DQA1 in 522, DPA1 in around 610, and DPB1 in approximately 450. Five DR-DQ haplotypes were treated as single units for association and clustering because of strong linkage in the cohort. Among roughly 400 genotyped donors of the cohort, an average of around 240,000 unique TCR beta nucleotide sequences were sequenced per donor, 15% to 20% of them non-productive.

Remarks on this clone: This clone's antigen is unknown. No per-base quality is available; no much larger clone lies one base away.

The library came from the immunoSEQ multiplex PCR assay. A mixture of 60 forward primers for TCR Vbeta segments and 13 reverse primers for TCR Jbeta segments was used in the multiplex PCR. A multiplex PCR assay on genomic DNA amplified the CDR3 region of rearranged TCR beta genes. The Illumina HiSeq System was used to sequence the amplified TCR beta libraries as 87-base-pair reads. The paper's processing steps were these. A later analysis counted about 80 million unique TCR beta chains across the approximately 700 repertoires, and some 11 million of these chains were shared by at least two donors. Raw reads were error-corrected and collapsed into unique sequences by a nearest-neighbor algorithm in which closely related sequences were merged to remove PCR and sequencing errors. V, D and J gene segments were assigned by aligning CDR3 sequences to IMGT reference sequences. Each retained sequence needed at least a six-nucleotide match to both a V gene segment and a J gene segment. A rearrangement counted as productive if the CDR3 had no stop codons and remained in frame with V and J, and every other rearrangement counted as non-productive. CDR3 was defined by IMGT convention, running from the second conserved V-encoded cysteine to the conserved J-encoded phenylalanine. The earlier analysis of a few hundred of the donors excluded any sequence lacking an unambiguous match to a single V gene segment. An earlier analysis of roughly 590 of the donors called V segments functional above 56.7% productive rearrangements and segregating when the between-donor standard deviation exceeded 5%. To diagnose cytomegalovirus status from the catalog of TCR beta chain sequences, a statistical classification framework was built. A later analysis assigned V and J genes by comparing TCR nucleotide sequences with IMGT/GENE-DB human TR gene sequences. The TCRdist pipeline was used in a later analysis to assign CDR3 sequences and most-parsimonious VDJ recombination scenarios. A later analysis defined each TCR beta chain by its CDR3 amino acid sequence plus V-gene family, and excluded reads lacking a unique V-gene family. In a later analysis, 500 to 650 highly shared, low-generation-probability nucleotide sequences were removed to address suspected cross-contamination and a sequencing artifact. In a later analysis, a clonal expansion index for each public chain was calculated from normalized within-repertoire ranks of inferred template counts. In a later analysis, generation probabilities were computed with a VDJ recombination model fitted to out-of-frame rearrangements, and the resulting probabilities were checked against IGoR. In a later analysis, hypergeometric tests were used to score TCR-TCR, TCR-HLA and TCR-CMV co-occurrence, with a repertoire-size bias correction applied to TCR pairs. To estimate false discovery rates, a later analysis permuted the HLA or CMV assignments 20 times. In a later analysis, co-occurring TCRs were grouped with DBSCAN, and TCRdist sequence similarity was added when clustering was performed within HLA-allele-positive subsets. Repertoires with fewer than 30,000 or more than 120,000 public chains, plus five repertoires with anomalous nucleotide sharing, were excluded from co-occurrence clustering. TCRdb provides this immuneACCESS table in a form limited to in-frame rearrangements. Some clones are lacking; in checked studies, under half of them reflect an unresolved V gene, and why the rest are absent is not known. That table gives V, J and clone size, and the DNA gave D and trimming. This sample is represented by approximately 160,000 clones; about three fifths of them were singletons. Together, the top ten hold 3% of the sample.

The CDR3 has 14 amino acids, counting the end cysteine and phenylalanine. Only CDR3 DNA remains: 42 bases, in frame from the first base. CDR1 and CDR2, looked up from the germline V gene, are ENHRY and SYGVKD. Trimming takes 7 bases off V and 0 bases off J; junction bases not matched to a gene: 3. The cohort was made up of 500 to 850 healthy bone marrow donors. At the time of sampling, all cohort members were nominally healthy, though unrecorded immune exposures were likely present. The donor tested CMV seropositive, placing the donor among the 250 to 350 seropositive members of the cohort. Every donor gave a peripheral blood sample, and the peripheral blood mononuclear cells from that sample were used for TCR beta sequencing. Genomic DNA was extracted from the blood cell samples with the Qiagen DNeasy Blood Extraction Kit. Results and caveats for the whole study, not just this receptor: A group of highly shared sequence variants was considered likely to be a technical artifact of the sequencing pipeline. Compared with the roughly 700-donor mean, donors in an Asian-associated ancestry cluster had fewer N-insertions in productive TCRs, according to a later genetic analysis. Because the 87-base-pair reads could not distinguish some IMGT-functional V segments, including TRBV6-2 and TRBV6-3, those segments were excluded. Across donors, most TCR sequences were observed very rarely, whereas some public TCRs were present in many individuals. This cohort had only TCR beta chains sequenced, and the lack of alpha or paired-chain data limited which features could be detected. According to a later analysis, TCR association rates differed among HLA loci, with DRB1 alleles showing the most associated TCRs and HLA-C alleles showing the fewest. Linkage disequilibrium might explain the correlated functional status among segregating V segments, but an unknown experimental factor could not be excluded. In an earlier analysis of around 600 of the donors, most TCR beta V segments were observed in productive rearrangements about 87% or about 30% of the time, broadly matching IMGT annotations. In a later analysis, most CMV-associated TCR beta chains were found to appear HLA-restricted, with HLA associations seemingly driven largely by CMV exposure. In the study, some 160 TCR beta chains were listed as associated with cytomegalovirus. Because counts were too low, about 18 rarely observed V segments, including chromosome 9 orphons, were left out of the earlier analysis of several hundred of the donors. A further reported finding was that TCR beta sequences accurately predicted the HLA-A and HLA-B alleles for most subjects in the first cohort. Roughly uniform sequencing depth across donors was assumed in presence/absence analyses, although this assumption may not hold. CMV serostatus was the only immune exposure information available for the cohort. Three of the identified cytomegalovirus-associated TCR beta chains were confirmed in vitro to be specific for cytomegalovirus antigens. Specific HLA alleles were associated with 16,951 TCR beta sequences at a false discovery rate of 0.05 in a later analysis. In a later analysis, HLA-associated TCR beta chains were found to be more clonally expanded and to have lower generation probabilities than equally common non-associated chains. Because HLA typing was missing for some donors at each locus, association tests included only the typed subset. Assigning TCR associations to individual alleles was difficult when HLA alleles, especially DR and DQ, strongly co-occurred. In both the original and validation cohorts, the classifier was reported to diagnose cytomegalovirus status with high specificity and sensitivity. According to a later analysis, parvovirus B19, influenza, CMV and Epstein-Barr virus appeared linked to several top co-occurrence clusters. According to the authors, the approach could potentially be generalized to other disease states and immunological phenotypes. A later genetic analysis associated a missense DCLRE1C variant with V-gene and J-gene trimming of TCR beta chains, and an independent cohort replicated the association.

This clonotype originated in a woman aged 30 to 39 in good health and CMV-seropositive. Rearrangement joined TRBV10-3 to TRBJ2-1; TRBD1 agrees with 7 junctional bases. The specimen was PBMCs. The CDR3 reads as follows: CAIMTGSSYNEQFF. The DNA sequence is as follows: TGTGCCATCATGACAGGGAGCTCCTACAATGAGCAGTTCTTC.